The present entry profiles one T cell receptor beta chain with its context. This specimen comes from a study of blood T cell repertoires in COVID-19. Study summary: Spain, Italy and the United States supplied samples that represented acute and convalescent COVID-19.

Ages ranged from roughly 18 to 100 years, with residence in under 25 US areas. Participants had their cohort set by participant-reported clinical history. Profiling relied on immunoSEQ multiplex PCR, and the TCRdb table lists in-frame clones only, not all of them. The sample has over 250,000 clones, 88% seen once; the top ten hold 2%. The sample was PBMCs or T cells enriched from blood (not recorded which). This clonotype was obtained from a woman in her sixties in a cohort exposed to, infected with or recovered from COVID-19 (not recorded which).

CDR3 in DNA: TGTGCCAGCAGCTCCCGACGCGTGGGGGACAGTGGAGGCGAGCAGTACTTC. Its protein product is CASSSRRVGDSGGEQYF. The chain couples TRBV7-9 to TRBJ2-7; 7 bases align to TRBD1. With 4 bases clipped from V and 6 bases from J, the junction kept 18 bases outside the gene matches. CDR3 length: 17 amino acids. CDR1 and CDR2 from the germline V gene are SEHNR and FQNEAQ (reference sequence).